Following are 26 T cell receptor beta chains from one sample sequenced in a study of blood T cell repertoires in COVID-19. TCRdb's table, derived via immunoSEQ multiplex PCR, lists solely in-frame clones and lacks some. Of about 160,000 clones in the sample, around 93% are singletons; the top ten hold nearly 5%. Sequenced: peripheral blood. The receptors derive from a man between 25 and 39 years old with COVID-19, enrolled during active disease.

This clone is a singleton in its sample. This rearrangement joins TRBV5-1 to TRBJ2-1; 9 bases fit TRBD1. Germline V gene lookup returns CDR1 SGHRS and CDR2 YFSETQ. The CDR3 contains 15 residues. V trimming: 6 bases; J trimming: 4 bases; junction bases outside the gene matches: 8. DNA of the CDR3: TGCGCCAGCACCTCCGGGACAGGGTATTACAATGAGCAGTTCTTC. It is translated as CASTSGTGYYNEQFF.

The chain employs TRBV5-1 and TRBJ2-4; tentatively, D is TRBD2 (6 bases). This CDR3 spans 15 amino acids. Trimming stripped 0 bases from V and 6 bases from J, with 13 bases between. Germline V CDR1 and CDR2: SGHRS, YFSETQ. The CDR3 here is CASSLDGGLGNIQYF. As DNA, the CDR3 is TGCGCCAGCAGCTTGGACGGGGGATTAGGAAACATTCAGTACTTC.

The chain recombines TRBV19 with TRBJ2-5; 9 bases are shared with TRBD2. Germline V gene data show CDR1 as LNHDA and CDR2 as SQIVND (reference sequence). The CDR3 has 17 amino acids. V shed 0 bases and J 5 bases; nucleotides not matched to a gene: 10. CDR3 in amino acids: CASSIESSGNWDETQYF. CDR3 bases: TGTGCCAGTAGTATAGAGTCTAGCGGGAATTGGGACGAGACCCAGTACTTC.

The genes are TRBV7-6 and TRBJ1-2; TRBD1 aligns across 9 bases. Unmatched junction bases numbered 6, after V lost 3 bases and J lost 4 bases. Germline V CDR1 and CDR2: SGHVS, FNYEAQ. The CDR3 consists of 15 residues. CDR3 region: CASSFSDRGPYGYTF. The DNA of the CDR3 is TGTGCCAGCAGCTTCTCGGACAGGGGACCCTATGGCTACACCTTC. Combining the CDR3 with reference TRBV7-6 and TRBJ1-2 gives the whole variable domain GAGVSQSPRYKVTKRGQDVALRCDPISGHVSLYWYRQALGQGPEFLTYFNYEAQQDKSGLPNDRFSAERPEGSISTLTIQRTEQRDSAMYRCASSFSDRGPYGYTFGSGTRLTVV.

V usage is TRBV4-2 and J usage is TRBJ2-7; no firm D call. The V gene lost 3 bases and the J gene lost 4 bases, with 7 bases spanning the gap. The CDR3 runs to 12 residues. Germline V gene lookup returns CDR1 LGHNA and CDR2 YNFKEQ. As DNA, the CDR3 is TGTGCCAGCAGCCAGTACACATACGAGCAGTACTTC. Residues: CASSQYTYEQYF.

The rearrangement links TRBV23-1 to TRBJ2-1, with D uncertain. TRBV23-1 is labeled an ORF, and its function is uncertain. V lost 0 bases and J lost 8, with 23 bases in between. The CDR3 is 18 residues long. As DNA, the CDR3 is TGCGCCAGCAGTCAATCTGAGCAGCCGAAGACGGGTGACGATGAGCAGTTCTTC. It translates to CASSQSEQPKTGDDEQFF.

This clone was observed a handful of times. The chain is built from TRBV18 and TRBJ2-2, with 7 bases identical to TRBD1. This CDR3 region has 15 residues. V was clipped by 2 bases and J by 6 bases; unmatched bases: 6. Germline-derived CDR1 and CDR2 are KGHSH and LQKENI. This CDR3 is CASSPTGTVPGELFF. CDR3 DNA sequence: TGTGCCAGCTCACCAACCGGGACAGTCCCCGGGGAGCTGTTTTTT.

J is TRBJ2-5 and V is TRBV6-5; 11 nucleotides align to TRBD2. This CDR3 contains 14 residues. Germline values: CDR1 MNHEY, CDR2 SVGAGI. After removal of 5 bases from V and 4 bases from J, the junction contained 3 bases not matched to a gene. CDR3 DNA sequence: TGTGCCAGCAGTATAGCGGGAGGGCTAGAGACCCAGTACTTC. Residues: CASSIAGGLETQYF.

The chain uses TRBV18 and TRBJ1-1; TRBD1 might be the D (5 bases). Trimming took off 3 bases at V and 6 bases at J, with 14 bases between the two ends. CDR3 size: 14 residues. From germline, CDR1 is KGHSH and CDR2 LQKENI. CDR3 coding DNA: TGTGCCAGCTCACCGGGGCAGGGTATCCCTGAAGCTTTCTTT. It translates to CASSPGQGIPEAFF.

This clone showed up just once. The J gene is TRBJ2-2, the V gene TRBV7-8; the match to TRBD1 covers 7 bases. The CDR3 length is 18 residues. CDR1 and CDR2 (germline): SGHVS, FQNEAQ. The trim removed 2 bases at V and 8 bases at J, leaving 17 bases unmatched. The CDR3 region has the DNA TGTGCCAGCAGCTTAAGCCTGGGTCGACAGGGTCGAACTGGGGAGCTGTTTTTT. Its protein product is CASSLSLGRQGRTGELFF. Filled out from reference TRBV7-8 and TRBJ2-2, the complete variable domain reads GAGVSQSPRYKVAKRGQDVALRCDPISGHVSLFWYQQALGQGPEFLTYFQNEAQLDKSGLPSDRFFAERPEGSVSTLKIQRTQQEDSAVYLCASSLSLGRQGRTGELFFGEGSRLTVL.

The CDR3 loop reads CASSLTSDYEQYF. CDR3 in DNA: TGCGCCAGCAGCCTGACATCAGACTACGAGCAGTACTTC. The chain recombines TRBV5-1 with TRBJ2-7; no clear D gene. Germline lookup yields CDR1 SGHRS and CDR2 YFSETQ. Trimming removed 4 bases at V and 3 bases at J, with 11 bases between. The CDR3 runs 13 residues.

The chain combines TRBV28 with TRBJ2-7, with D unresolved. The V and J ends lost 4 bases and 10 bases respectively, with 11 bases between them. The CDR3 covers 11 residues. Looked up from germline, CDR1 is MDHEN and CDR2 is SYDVKM. CDR3: CASSSRNQQYF. The CDR3 region has the DNA TGTGCCAGCAGTTCGCGGAACCAACAGTACTTC.

The chain joins TRBV7-2 to TRBJ2-7; possibly TRBD2 for D (6 bases). With 7 bases removed from V and 3 bases from J, the gap between germline ends came to 16 bases. Germline CDR1 is SGHTA and CDR2 is FQGNSA. There are 14 residues in the CDR3. The CDR3 DNA is TGTGCCAGCACCGCCGGAGGGGCATTCTACGAGCAGTACTTC. Translated: CASTAGGAFYEQYF.

The rearrangement uses TRBV7-2 and TRBJ1-2; TRBD1 matches 9 bases. The CDR3 length is 15 residues. CDR1 is SGHTA, CDR2 FQGNSA, per germline. With 2 bases clipped from V and 8 bases from J, the junction kept 9 bases outside the gene matches. The CDR3 spells CASSLMGQGIYGYTF. For the CDR3, the DNA is TGTGCCAGCAGCTTAATGGGACAGGGAATTTACGGCTACACCTTC. Based on the CDR3 plus reference TRBV7-2 and TRBJ1-2, the full variable domain is GAGVSQSPSNKVTEKGKDVELRCDPISGHTALYWYRQSLGQGLEFLIYFQGNSAPDKSGLPSDRFSAERTGGSVSTLTIQRTQQEDSAVYLCASSLMGQGIYGYTFGSGTRLTVV.

This chain connects TRBV6-5 to TRBJ1-1, with D hard to call. This CDR3 contains 14 residues. Trimming left V 7 bases short and J 2 bases short, with 14 bases between. Per germline, CDR1 MNHEY and CDR2 SVGAGI. The CDR3 coding sequence is TGTGCCAGCACTCCAGTTACAGTTAACACTGAAGCTTTCTTT. Translating it yields CASTPVTVNTEAFF.

V gene TRBV2 combines with J gene TRBJ2-2; 12 bases line up with TRBD2. This CDR3 has 18 amino acids. The junction had 14 bases not matched to a gene; V was cut back by 8 bases and J by 4 bases. Germline values: CDR1 SNHLY, CDR2 FYNNEI. CDR3 DNA: TGTGCCAGCGTCCCGGGACTAGCGGGTATCCGAGGCACCGGGGAGCTGTTTTTT. Amino acids: CASVPGLAGIRGTGELFF.

The J gene is TRBJ2-2, the V gene TRBV9; 10 bases fit TRBD1. The CDR3 runs 15 residues. Germline V gene lookup returns CDR1 SGDLS and CDR2 YYNGEE. The V and J ends lost 6 bases and 6 bases, in that order; junction bases with no gene match: 8. The CDR3 sequence is CASTTLDRGPGELFF. The CDR3 bases are TGTGCCAGCACCACCCTAGACAGGGGGCCCGGGGAGCTGTTTTTT.

In this sample, this clone turned up a few times. The chain uses TRBV29-1 and TRBJ1-1, with D perhaps matching TRBD1 (5 bases). V dropped 6 bases and J dropped 1 base, with 9 bases sitting between them. The CDR3 has 12 amino acids. CDR1 and CDR2 from the germline V gene are SQVTM and ANQGSEA. This CDR3 is CSVEQENTEAFF. CDR3 bases: TGCAGCGTAGAACAGGAGAACACTGAAGCTTTCTTT.

A single count supports this clone. The chain joins TRBV27 to TRBJ1-1, with a weak D call TRBD1 (5 bases). The CDR3 sequence is 14 residues long. Trimming shortened V by 3 bases and J by 1 base, and 9 bases separated the two germline ends. Germline loops: CDR1 MNHEY, CDR2 SMNVEV (reference sequence). This CDR3 reads CASSFGGGNTEAFF. CDR3 sequence (DNA): TGTGCCAGCAGTTTTGGGGGGGGGAACACTGAAGCTTTCTTT.

The rearrangement links TRBV18 to TRBJ1-4; D unclear. The CDR3 is 14 residues long. V dropped 5 bases and J dropped 4 bases, with 11 bases sitting between them. The germline V gene has CDR1 KGHSH and CDR2 LQKENI. The CDR3 loop reads CASSSTASNEKLFF. CDR3 in DNA: TGTGCCAGCTCAAGCACAGCAAGTAATGAAAAACTGTTTTTT.

This sequence joins TRBV28 and TRBJ2-7, with a tentative D call TRBD1 (6 bases). Germline V CDR1 and CDR2: MDHEN, SYDVKM. Trimming left V 2 bases short and J 9 bases short, with 23 bases between. This CDR3 spans 16 amino acids. As DNA, the CDR3 is TGTGCCAGCAGTTTACCCGCCCGGGACATCCCGGTCGGGCAGTACTTC. Translating gives CASSLPARDIPVGQYF.

In regard to this clone: Other DNA variants within this sample encode the same CDR3. V usage is TRBV6-5 and J usage is TRBJ1-5; 7 bases line up with TRBD1. This CDR3 has 16 residues. Germline V gives CDR1 MNHEY, CDR2 SVGAGI. With 0 bases clipped from V and 2 bases from J, the junction kept 4 bases outside the gene matches. As DNA, the CDR3 is TGTGCCAGCAGTTACTCTCGGACAGGTGGCAATCAGCCCCAGCATTTT. It encodes CASSYSRTGGNQPQHF.

This clone was picked up one time. The chain recombines TRBV7-2 with TRBJ2-1, with 11 bases that match TRBD2. V was clipped by 2 bases and J by 8 bases; unmatched bases: 5. This CDR3 has 15 residues. Germline CDR1 reads SGHTA; CDR2 reads FQGNSA. Here the CDR3 reads CASSLTSGSPHEQFF. In nucleotides, the CDR3 is TGTGCCAGCAGCTTAACTAGCGGGAGTCCCCATGAGCAGTTCTTC. The full variable domain, its missing parts supplied by reference TRBV7-2 and TRBJ2-1, is GAGVSQSPSNKVTEKGKDVELRCDPISGHTALYWYRQSLGQGLEFLIYFQGNSAPDKSGLPSDRFSAERTGGSVSTLTIQRTQQEDSAVYLCASSLTSGSPHEQFFGPGTRLTVL.

J is TRBJ2-1 and V is TRBV28; 7 bases match TRBD2. The CDR3 covers 15 residues. CDR1 is MDHEN, CDR2 SYDVKM, per germline. The V segment lost 4 bases and the J segment 7 bases; nucleotides outside the gene matches: 10. CDR3 DNA sequence: TGTGCCAGCAGTTCGATAGCGGGCCCCTGGAATGAGCAGTTCTTC. It translates to CASSSIAGPWNEQFF.

The chain carries TRBV6-6 and TRBJ1-5, with D maybe TRBD1 (6 bases). Germline V lookup: CDR1 MNHNY, CDR2 SVGAGI (reference sequence). This CDR3 spans 16 amino acids. Trimming stripped 0 bases from V and 0 bases from J, with 9 bases between. The DNA of the CDR3 is TGTGCCAGCAGTTACTCAGGGGGAAATAGCAATCAGCCCCAGCATTTT. Amino acids: CASSYSGGNSNQPQHF.

The chain uses TRBV10-3 and TRBJ1-2; 8 bases are shared with TRBD1. Germline CDR1 is ENHRY and CDR2 is SYGVKD. Trimming took 6 bases from V and 2 from J; bases not matched to a gene: 5. The CDR3 is made up of 14 amino acids. Written as DNA, the CDR3 is TGTGCCATCAGCGCAGGGGGCGCGAACTATGGCTACACCTTC. Encoded protein: CAISAGGANYGYTF.